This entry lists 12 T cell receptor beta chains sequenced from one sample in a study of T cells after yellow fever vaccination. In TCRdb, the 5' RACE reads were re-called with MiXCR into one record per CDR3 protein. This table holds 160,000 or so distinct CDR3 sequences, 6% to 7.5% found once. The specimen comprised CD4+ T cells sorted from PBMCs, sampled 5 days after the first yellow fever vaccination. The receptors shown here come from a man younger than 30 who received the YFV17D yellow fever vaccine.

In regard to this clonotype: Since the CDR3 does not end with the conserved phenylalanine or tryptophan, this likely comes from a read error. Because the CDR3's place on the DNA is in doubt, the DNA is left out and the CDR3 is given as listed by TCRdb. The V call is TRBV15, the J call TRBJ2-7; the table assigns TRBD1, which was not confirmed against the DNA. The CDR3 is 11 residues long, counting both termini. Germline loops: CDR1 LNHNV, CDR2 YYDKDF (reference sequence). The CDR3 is CATSRDGQGAL.

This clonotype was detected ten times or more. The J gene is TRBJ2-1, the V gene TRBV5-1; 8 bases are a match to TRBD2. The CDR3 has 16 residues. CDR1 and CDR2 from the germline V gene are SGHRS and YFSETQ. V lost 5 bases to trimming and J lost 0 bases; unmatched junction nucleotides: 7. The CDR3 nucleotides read TGCGCCAGCAGGCCGGGGGGGGGAAGCTCCTACAATGAGCAGTTCTTC. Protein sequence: CASRPGGGSSYNEQFF. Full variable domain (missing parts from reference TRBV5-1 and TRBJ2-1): KAGVTQTPRYLIKTRGQQVTLSCSPISGHRSVSWYQQTPGQGLQFLFEYFSETQRNKGNFPGRFSGRQFSNSRSEMNVSTLELGDSALYLCASRPGGGSSYNEQFFGPGTRLTVL.

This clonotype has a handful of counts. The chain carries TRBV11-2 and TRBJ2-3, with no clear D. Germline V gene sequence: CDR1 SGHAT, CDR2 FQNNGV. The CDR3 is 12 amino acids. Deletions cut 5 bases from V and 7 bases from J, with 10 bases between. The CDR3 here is CASSQVGNTQYF. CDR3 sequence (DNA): TGTGCCAGCAGCCAGGTGGGAAATACGCAGTATTTT.

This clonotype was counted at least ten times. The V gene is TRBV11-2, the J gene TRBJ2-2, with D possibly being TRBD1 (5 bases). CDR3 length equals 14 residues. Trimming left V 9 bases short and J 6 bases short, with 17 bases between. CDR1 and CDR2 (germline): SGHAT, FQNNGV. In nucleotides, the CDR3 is TGTGCCAGTAGAGACAGTGCAATCGCCGGGGAGCTGTTTTTT. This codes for CASRDSAIAGELFF.

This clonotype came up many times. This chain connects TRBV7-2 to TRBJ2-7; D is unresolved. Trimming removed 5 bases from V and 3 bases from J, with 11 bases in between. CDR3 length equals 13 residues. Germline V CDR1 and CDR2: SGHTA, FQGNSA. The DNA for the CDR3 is TGTGCCAGCAGCCTTGGTGTCCGCTACGAGCAGTACTTC. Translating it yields CASSLGVRYEQYF.

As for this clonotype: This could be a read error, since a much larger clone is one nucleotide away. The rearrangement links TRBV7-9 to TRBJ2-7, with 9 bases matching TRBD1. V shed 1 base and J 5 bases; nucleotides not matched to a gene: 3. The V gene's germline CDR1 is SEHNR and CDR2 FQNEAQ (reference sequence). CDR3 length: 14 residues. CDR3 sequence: CASSLGTGDDEQYF. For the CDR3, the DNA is TGTGCCAGCAGCTTAGGGACAGGGGACGACGAGCAGTACTTC.

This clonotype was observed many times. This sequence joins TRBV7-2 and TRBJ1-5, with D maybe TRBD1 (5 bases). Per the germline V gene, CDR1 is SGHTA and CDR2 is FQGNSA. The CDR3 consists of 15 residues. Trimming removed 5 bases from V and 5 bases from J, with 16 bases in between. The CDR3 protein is CASSPHGGRDQPQHF. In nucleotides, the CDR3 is TGTGCCAGCAGCCCCCACGGGGGTCGAGATCAGCCCCAGCATTTT.

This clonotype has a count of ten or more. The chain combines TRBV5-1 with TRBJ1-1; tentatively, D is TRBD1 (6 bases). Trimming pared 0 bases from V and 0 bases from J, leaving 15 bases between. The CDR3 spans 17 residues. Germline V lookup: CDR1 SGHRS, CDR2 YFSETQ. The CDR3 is CASSLGGPGGMNTEAFF. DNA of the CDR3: TGCGCCAGCAGCTTGGGGGGTCCCGGGGGCATGAACACTGAAGCTTTCTTT.

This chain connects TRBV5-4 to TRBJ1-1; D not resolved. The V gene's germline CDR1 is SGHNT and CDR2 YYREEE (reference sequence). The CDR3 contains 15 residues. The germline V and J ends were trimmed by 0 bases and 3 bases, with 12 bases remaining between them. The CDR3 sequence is CASSLGGVGYTEAFF. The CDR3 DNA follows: TGTGCCAGCAGCTTGGGCGGGGTCGGCTACACTGAAGCTTTCTTT.

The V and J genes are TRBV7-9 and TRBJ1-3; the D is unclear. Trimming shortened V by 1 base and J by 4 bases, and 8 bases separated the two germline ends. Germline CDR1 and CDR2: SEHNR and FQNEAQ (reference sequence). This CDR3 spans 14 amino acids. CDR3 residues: CASSLGVFGNTIYF. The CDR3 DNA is TGTGCCAGCAGCTTAGGGGTATTCGGAAACACCATATATTTT. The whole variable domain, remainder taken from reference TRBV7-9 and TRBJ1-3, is DTGVSQNPRHKITKRGQNVTFRCDPISEHNRLYWYRQTLGQGPEFLTYFQNEAQLEKSRLLSDRFSAERPKGSFSTLEIQRTEQGDSAMYLCASSLGVFGNTIYFGEGSWLTVV.

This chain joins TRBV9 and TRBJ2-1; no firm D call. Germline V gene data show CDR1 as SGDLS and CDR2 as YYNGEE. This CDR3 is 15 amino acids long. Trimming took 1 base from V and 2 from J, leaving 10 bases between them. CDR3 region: CASSVWNSPYNEQFF. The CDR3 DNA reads TGTGCCAGCAGCGTATGGAATAGCCCCTACAATGAGCAGTTCTTC.

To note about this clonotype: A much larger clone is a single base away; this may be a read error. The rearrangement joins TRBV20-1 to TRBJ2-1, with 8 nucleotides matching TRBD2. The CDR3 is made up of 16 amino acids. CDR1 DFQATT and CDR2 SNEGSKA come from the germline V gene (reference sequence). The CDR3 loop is CIASSGRGGFYNEQFF. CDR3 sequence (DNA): TGCATTGCTAGTTCGGGACGGGGGGGCTTCTACAATGAGCAGTTCTTC.